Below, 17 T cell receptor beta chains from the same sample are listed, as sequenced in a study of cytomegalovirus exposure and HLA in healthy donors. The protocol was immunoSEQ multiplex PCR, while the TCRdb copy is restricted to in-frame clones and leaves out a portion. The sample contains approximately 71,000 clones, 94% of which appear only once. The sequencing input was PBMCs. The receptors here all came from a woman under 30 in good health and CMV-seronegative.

The chain's CDR3 is CASSGSRGRYEAFF. CDR3 in DNA: TGTGCCAGCAGCGGCTCTAGGGGAAGGTATGAAGCTTTCTTT. The chain couples TRBV7-9 to TRBJ1-1; D is possibly TRBD1 (5 bases). The germline V gene has CDR1 SEHNR and CDR2 FQNEAQ (reference sequence). With 5 bases removed from V and 7 bases from J, the gap between germline ends came to 17 bases. This CDR3 region has 14 residues.

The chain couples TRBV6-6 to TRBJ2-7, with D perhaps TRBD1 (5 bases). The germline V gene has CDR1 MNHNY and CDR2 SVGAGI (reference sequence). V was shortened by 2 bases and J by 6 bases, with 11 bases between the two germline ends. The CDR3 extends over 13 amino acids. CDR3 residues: CASSYGVQGEQYF. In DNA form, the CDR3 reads TGTGCCAGCAGTTACGGTGTGCAGGGCGAGCAGTACTTC.

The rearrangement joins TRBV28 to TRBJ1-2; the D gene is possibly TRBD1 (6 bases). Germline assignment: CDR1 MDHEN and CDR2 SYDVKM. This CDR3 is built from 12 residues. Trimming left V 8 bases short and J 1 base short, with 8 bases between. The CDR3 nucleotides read TGTGCCAGCCTACAGGGTAACTATGGCTACACCTTC. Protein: CASLQGNYGYTF.

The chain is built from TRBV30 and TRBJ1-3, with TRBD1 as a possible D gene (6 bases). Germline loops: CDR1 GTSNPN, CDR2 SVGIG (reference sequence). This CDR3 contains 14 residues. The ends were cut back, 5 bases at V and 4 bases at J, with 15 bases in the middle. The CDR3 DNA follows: TGTGCCTGGGGGACATTTCTGTGGGGAAACACCATATATTTT. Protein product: CAWGTFLWGNTIYF.

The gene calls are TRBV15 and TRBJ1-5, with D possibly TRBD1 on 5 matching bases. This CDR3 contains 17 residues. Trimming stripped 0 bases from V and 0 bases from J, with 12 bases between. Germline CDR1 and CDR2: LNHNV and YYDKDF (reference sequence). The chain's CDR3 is CATSREKAGNSNQPQHF. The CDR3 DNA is TGTGCCACCAGCAGAGAAAAGGCAGGGAATAGCAATCAGCCCCAGCATTTT.

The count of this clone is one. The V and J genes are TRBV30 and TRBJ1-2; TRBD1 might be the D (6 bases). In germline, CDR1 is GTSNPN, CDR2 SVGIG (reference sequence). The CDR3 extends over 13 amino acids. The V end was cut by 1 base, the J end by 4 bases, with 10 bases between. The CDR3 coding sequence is TGTGCCTGGAGTGAGGGGGGGGGCTATGGCTACACCTTC. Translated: CAWSEGGGYGYTF.

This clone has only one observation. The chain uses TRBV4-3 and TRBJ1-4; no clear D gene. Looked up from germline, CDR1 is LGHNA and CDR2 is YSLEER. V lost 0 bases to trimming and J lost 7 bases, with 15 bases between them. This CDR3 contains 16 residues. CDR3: CASSQDRSEAGEKLFF. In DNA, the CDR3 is TGCGCCAGCAGCCAAGATCGGTCGGAGGCGGGTGAAAAACTGTTTTTT.

CDR3 nucleotide sequence: TGTGCCAGCAGAATAGGACAGGGGGCCTCCTACGAGCAGTACTTC. The encoded protein is CASRIGQGASYEQYF. V gene TRBV27 combines with J gene TRBJ2-7; 11 bases line up with TRBD1. The V segment lost 6 bases and the J segment 0 bases; nucleotides outside the gene matches: 4. Germline values: CDR1 MNHEY, CDR2 SMNVEV (reference sequence). This CDR3 has 15 amino acids.

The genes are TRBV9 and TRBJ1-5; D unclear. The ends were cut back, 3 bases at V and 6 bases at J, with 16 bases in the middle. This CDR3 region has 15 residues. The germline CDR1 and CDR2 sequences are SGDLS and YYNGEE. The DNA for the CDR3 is TGTGCCAGCAGCGCCTCCTCGGGGTTAGGTCAGCCCCAGCATTTT. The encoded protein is CASSASSGLGQPQHF.

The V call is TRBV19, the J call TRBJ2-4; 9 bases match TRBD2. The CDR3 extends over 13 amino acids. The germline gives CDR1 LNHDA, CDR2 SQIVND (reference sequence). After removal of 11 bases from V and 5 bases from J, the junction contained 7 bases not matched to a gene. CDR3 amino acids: CASRASGENIQYF. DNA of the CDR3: TGTGCCTCACGAGCTAGCGGGGAAAACATTCAGTACTTC.

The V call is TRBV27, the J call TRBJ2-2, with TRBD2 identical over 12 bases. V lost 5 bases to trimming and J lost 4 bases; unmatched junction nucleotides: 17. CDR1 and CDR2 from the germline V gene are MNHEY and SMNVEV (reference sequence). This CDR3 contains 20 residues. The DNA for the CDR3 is TGTGCCAGCAGTCCCCCCCTGGGGCTAGCGGGGGGGCCTGGCACCGGGGAGCTGTTTTTT. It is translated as CASSPPLGLAGGPGTGELFF.

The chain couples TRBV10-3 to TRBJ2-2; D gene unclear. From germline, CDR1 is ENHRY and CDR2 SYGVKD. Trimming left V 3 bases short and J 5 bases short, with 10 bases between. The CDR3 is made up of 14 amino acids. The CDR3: CAISEGAITGELFF. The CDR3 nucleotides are TGTGCCATCAGTGAAGGAGCGATTACCGGGGAGCTGTTTTTT.

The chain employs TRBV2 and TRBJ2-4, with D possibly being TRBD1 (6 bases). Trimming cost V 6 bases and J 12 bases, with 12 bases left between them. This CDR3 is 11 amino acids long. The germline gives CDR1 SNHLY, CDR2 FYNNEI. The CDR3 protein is CASRIQGSQYF. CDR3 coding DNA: TGTGCCAGCAGGATACAGGGTAGTCAGTACTTC.

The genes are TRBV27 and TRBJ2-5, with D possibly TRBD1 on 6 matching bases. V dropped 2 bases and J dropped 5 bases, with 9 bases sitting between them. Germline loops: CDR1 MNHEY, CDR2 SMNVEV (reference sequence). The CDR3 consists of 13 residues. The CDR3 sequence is CASSLNRVETQYF. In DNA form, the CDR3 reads TGTGCCAGCAGTTTAAACAGGGTGGAGACCCAGTACTTC.

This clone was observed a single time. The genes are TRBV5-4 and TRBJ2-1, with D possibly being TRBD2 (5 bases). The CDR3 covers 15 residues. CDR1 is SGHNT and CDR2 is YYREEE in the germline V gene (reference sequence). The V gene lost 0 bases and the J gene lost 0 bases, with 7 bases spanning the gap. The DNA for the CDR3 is TGTGCCAGCAGCTTGGAGCGGCACTCCTACAATGAGCAGTTCTTC. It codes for CASSLERHSYNEQFF.

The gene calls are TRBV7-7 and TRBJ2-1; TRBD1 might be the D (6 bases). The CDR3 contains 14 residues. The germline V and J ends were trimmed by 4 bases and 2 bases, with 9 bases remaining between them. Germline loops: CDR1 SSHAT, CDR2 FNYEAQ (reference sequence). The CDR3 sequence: CASSSGDAYNEQFF. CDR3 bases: TGTGCCAGCAGCTCAGGGGATGCCTACAATGAGCAGTTCTTC.

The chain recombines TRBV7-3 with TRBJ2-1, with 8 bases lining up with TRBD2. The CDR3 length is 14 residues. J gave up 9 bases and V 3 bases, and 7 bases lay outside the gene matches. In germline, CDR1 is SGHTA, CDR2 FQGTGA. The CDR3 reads CASSFVGRATEQFF. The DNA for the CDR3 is TGTGCCAGCAGCTTTGTCGGGAGGGCCACTGAGCAGTTCTTC.